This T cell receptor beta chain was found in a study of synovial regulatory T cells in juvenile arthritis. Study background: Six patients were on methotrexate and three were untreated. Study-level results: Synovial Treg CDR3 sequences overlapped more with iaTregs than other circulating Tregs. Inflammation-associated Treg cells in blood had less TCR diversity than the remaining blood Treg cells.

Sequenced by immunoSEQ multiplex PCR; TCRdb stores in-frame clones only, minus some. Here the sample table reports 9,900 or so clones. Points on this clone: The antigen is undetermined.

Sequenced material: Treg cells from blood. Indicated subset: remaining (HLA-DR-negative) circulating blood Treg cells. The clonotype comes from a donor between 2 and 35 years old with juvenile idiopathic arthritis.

The CDR3 loop reads CASSSSVWGSNQPQHF. The V call is TRBV7-2, the J call TRBJ1-5. The germline V gene has CDR1 SGHTA and CDR2 FQGNSA. This CDR3 contains 16 residues. The coding DNA is unavailable.